This T cell receptor (beta chain) was captured by sequencing in a study of cytomegalovirus exposure and HLA in healthy donors (dated 2017 in TCRdb). For the study in its entirety: The approximately 710 repertoires of the first cohort and the approximately 110 validation repertoires were produced on the same platform, according to a later analysis. To predict cytomegalovirus infection status, the study brought together high-throughput TCR immunosequencing, statistical association of individual TCRs with disease status, and machine learning. A separate validation cohort of roughly 110 different subjects was used in addition to the roughly 640-subject first cohort. The study aimed to test whether cataloging public T cell receptors could reveal signatures of past pathogen exposure. The full study reports these points: A few of the identified cytomegalovirus-associated TCR beta chains were confirmed in vitro to be specific for cytomegalovirus antigens. While some public TCRs were present in many individuals, most TCR sequences turned up only very rarely across donors. In a later analysis, TCRs clustered in the first cohort were found to also tend to co-occur in the roughly 130 validation repertoires, with approximately 93% of cluster scores above 0. Cytomegalovirus status was reported to be diagnosed by the classifier with high specificity and sensitivity in both the original and validation cohorts. In the study, approximately 150 TCR beta chains were listed as associated with cytomegalovirus. A later analysis lacked HLA typing for the validation cohort, so it scored co-occurrence in that cohort across all 120 repertoires. The authors suggested that the approach could potentially be extended to other disease states and immunological phenotypes.

To note about this clone: What antigen it recognizes has not been identified. No qualities accompany the bases; no much larger clone lies one base away.

Donors formed part of the validation cohort, which comprised 120 subjects and was distinct from the first cohort of roughly 600 subjects. The germline V gene encodes CDR1 MDHEN and CDR2 SYDVKM. Taken from cysteine to phenylalanine, the CDR3 has 14 residues. Only CDR3 DNA remains: 42 bases, in frame from the first base. V is pared back by 1 base and J by 3 bases, with 9 bases lying between the germline termini. Preparation of the library involved the immunoSEQ multiplex PCR assay. The authors processed their data as follows. A statistical classification framework was developed to diagnose cytomegalovirus status using the catalog of TCR beta chain sequences. In TCRdb, the immuneACCESS table is reduced to in-frame sequences with V and J assigned. These tables do not hold every clone; where another copy was compared, an unresolved V gene accounts for under half, and the others remain unexplained. For V, J and clone size, that table is used; D and trimming come from the DNA. The sample table shows around 190,000 clones, and about 85% are seen once. The ten largest clones add up to approximately 16% of the sample.

This receptor was obtained from a man aged 18 to 30 in good health and CMV-seropositive. The sequence joins TRBV28 to TRBJ1-1; a confident D gene designation cannot be given. Sequencing was done on a sample of PBMCs. The base sequence is TGTGCCAGCAGTTTATTTTCCGTAGACACTGAAGCTTTCTTT. This gives the protein CASSLFSVDTEAFF.